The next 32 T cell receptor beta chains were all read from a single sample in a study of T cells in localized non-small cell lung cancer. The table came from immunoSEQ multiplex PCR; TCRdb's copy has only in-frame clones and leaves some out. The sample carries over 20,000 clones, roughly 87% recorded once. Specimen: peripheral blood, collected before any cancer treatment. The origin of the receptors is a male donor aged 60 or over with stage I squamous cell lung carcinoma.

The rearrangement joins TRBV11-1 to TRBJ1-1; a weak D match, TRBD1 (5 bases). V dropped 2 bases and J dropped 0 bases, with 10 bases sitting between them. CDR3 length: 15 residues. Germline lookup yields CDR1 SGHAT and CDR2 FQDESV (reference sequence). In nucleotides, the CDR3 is TGTGCCAGCAGCTTATACCGACAGTTGAACACTGAAGCTTTCTTT. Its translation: CASSLYRQLNTEAFF.

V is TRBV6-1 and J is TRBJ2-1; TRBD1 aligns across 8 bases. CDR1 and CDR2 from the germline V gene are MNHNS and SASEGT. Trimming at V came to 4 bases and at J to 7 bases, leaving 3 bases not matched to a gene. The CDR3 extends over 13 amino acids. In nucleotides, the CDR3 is TGTGCCAGCAGTGGACAGGGGAGAAATGAGCAGTTCTTC. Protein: CASSGQGRNEQFF.

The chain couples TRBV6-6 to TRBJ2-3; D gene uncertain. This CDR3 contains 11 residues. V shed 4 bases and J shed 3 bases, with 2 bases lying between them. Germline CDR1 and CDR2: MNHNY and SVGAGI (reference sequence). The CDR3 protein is CASSSTDTQYF. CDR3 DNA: TGTGCCAGCAGTTCGACAGATACGCAGTATTTT.

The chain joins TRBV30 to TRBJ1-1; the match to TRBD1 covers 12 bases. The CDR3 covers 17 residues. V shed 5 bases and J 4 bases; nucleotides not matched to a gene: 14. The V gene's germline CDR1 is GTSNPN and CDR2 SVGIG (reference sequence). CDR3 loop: CAWVGDRGPFSGTEAFF. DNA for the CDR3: TGTGCCTGGGTGGGGGACAGGGGGCCTTTCTCGGGCACTGAAGCTTTCTTT.

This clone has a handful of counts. CDR3 nucleotide sequence: TGTGCCAGCAGCGTAGTCGGTAGCGGGGGGGCGGAGCAGTACTTC. This codes for CASSVVGSGGAEQYF. This rearrangement joins TRBV9 to TRBJ2-7; 11 nucleotides align to TRBD2. V was pared by 0 bases and J by 7 bases, with 6 bases of the junction left unmatched. Germline CDR1 reads SGDLS; CDR2 reads YYNGEE. The CDR3 length is 15 residues.

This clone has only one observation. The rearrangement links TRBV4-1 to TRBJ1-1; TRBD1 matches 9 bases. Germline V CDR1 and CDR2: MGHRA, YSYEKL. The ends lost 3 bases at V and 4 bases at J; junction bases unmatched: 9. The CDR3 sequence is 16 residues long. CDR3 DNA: TGCGCCAGCAGCCACCTCACCCCGGACAGGGGCACTGAAGCTTTCTTT. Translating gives CASSHLTPDRGTEAFF.

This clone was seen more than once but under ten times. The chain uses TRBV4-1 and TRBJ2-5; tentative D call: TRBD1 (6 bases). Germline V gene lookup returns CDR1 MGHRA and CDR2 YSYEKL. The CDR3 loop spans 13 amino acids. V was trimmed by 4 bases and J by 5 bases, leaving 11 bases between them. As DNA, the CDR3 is TGCGCCAGCAGCCCCCAGGGGCGGGAGACCCAGTACTTC. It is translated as CASSPQGRETQYF.

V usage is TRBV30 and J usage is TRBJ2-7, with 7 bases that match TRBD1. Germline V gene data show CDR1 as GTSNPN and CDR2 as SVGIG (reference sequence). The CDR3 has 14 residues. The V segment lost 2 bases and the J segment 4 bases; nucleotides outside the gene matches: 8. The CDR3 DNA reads TGTGCCTGGAGTTCGCAGGGGGTGATATACGAGCAGTACTTC. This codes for CAWSSQGVIYEQYF.

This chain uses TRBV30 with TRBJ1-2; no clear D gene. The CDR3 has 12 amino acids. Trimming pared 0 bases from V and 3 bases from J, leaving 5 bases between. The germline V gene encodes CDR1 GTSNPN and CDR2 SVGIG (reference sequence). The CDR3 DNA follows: TGTGCCTGGAGTGTTGACTACTATGGCTACACCTTC. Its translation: CAWSVDYYGYTF. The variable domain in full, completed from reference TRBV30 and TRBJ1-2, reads SQTIHQWPATLVQPVGSPLSLECTVEGTSNPNLYWYRQAAGRGLQLLFYSVGIGQISSEVPQNLSASRPQDRQFILSSKKLLLSDSGFYLCAWSVDYYGYTFGSGTRLTVV.

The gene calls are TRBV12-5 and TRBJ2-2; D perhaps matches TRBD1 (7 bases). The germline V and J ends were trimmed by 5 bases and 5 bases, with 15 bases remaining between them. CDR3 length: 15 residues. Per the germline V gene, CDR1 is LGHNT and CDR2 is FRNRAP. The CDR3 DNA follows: TGTGCTAGTGGTCCCCGCGGGGACAGAACCGGGGAGCTGTTTTTT. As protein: CASGPRGDRTGELFF.

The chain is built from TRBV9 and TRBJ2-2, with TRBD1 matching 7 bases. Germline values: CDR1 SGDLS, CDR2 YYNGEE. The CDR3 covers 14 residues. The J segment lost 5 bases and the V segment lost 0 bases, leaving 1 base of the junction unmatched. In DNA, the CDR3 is TGTGCCAGCAGCGTAGTGGGACAGACCGGGGAGCTGTTTTTT. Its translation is CASSVVGQTGELFF.

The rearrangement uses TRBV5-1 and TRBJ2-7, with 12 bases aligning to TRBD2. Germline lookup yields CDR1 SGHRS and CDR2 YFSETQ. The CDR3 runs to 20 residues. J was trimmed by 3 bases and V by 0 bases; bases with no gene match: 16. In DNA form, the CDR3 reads TGCGCCAGCAGCTTGGGAGGACCGAGACTAGCGGGGGAGAAGTTCTACGAGCAGTACTTC. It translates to CASSLGGPRLAGEKFYEQYF. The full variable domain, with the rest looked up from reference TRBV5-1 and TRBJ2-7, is KAGVTQTPRYLIKTRGQQVTLSCSPISGHRSVSWYQQTPGQGLQFLFEYFSETQRNKGNFPGRFSGRQFSNSRSEMNVSTLELGDSALYLCASSLGGPRLAGEKFYEQYFGPGTRLTVT.

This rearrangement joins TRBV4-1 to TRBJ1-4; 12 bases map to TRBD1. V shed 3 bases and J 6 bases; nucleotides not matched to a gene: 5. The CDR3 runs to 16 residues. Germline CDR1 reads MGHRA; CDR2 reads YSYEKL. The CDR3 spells CASSQVGTGGHEKLFF. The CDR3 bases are TGCGCCAGCAGCCAGGTCGGGACAGGGGGCCATGAAAAACTGTTTTTT.

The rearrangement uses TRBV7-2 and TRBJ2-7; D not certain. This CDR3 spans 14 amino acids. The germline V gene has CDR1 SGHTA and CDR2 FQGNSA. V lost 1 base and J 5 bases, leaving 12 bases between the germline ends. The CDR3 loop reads CASSLGATSNEQYF. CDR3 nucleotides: TGTGCCAGCAGCTTAGGCGCTACAAGCAACGAGCAGTACTTC. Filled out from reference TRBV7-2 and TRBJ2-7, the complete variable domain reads GAGVSQSPSNKVTEKGKDVELRCDPISGHTALYWYRQSLGQGLEFLIYFQGNSAPDKSGLPSDRFSAERTGGSVSTLTIQRTQQEDSAVYLCASSLGATSNEQYFGPGTRLTVT.

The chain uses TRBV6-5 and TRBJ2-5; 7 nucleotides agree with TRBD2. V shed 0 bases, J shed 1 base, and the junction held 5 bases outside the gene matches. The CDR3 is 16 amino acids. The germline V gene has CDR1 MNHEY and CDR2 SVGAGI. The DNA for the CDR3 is TGTGCCAGCAGTTACTCTCGGGGGGACGGCCAAGAGACCCAGTACTTC. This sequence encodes CASSYSRGDGQETQYF.

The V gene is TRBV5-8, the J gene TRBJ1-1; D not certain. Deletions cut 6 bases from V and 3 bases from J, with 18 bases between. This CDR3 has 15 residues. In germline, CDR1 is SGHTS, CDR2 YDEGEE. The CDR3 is CASTRGLTSHTEAFF. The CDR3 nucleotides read TGTGCCAGCACCCGGGGTCTAACGTCTCACACTGAAGCTTTCTTT.

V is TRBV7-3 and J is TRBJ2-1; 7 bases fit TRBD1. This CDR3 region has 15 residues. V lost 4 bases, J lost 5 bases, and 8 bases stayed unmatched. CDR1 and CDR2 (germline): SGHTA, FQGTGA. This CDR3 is CASSYTGVGNNEQFF. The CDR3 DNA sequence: TGTGCCAGCAGCTATACAGGGGTTGGTAACAATGAGCAGTTCTTC.

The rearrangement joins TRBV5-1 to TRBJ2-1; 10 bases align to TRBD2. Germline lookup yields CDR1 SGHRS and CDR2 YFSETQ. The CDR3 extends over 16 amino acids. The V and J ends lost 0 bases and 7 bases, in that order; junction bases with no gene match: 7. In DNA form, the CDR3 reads TGCGCCAGCAGCTTGGGCCTAGCGGGGGTAAGAAATGAGCAGTTCTTC. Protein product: CASSLGLAGVRNEQFF.

In nucleotides, the CDR3 is TGTGCCAGCAGCTTAGGGGGAGCGGGAGAGACCCAGTACTTC. Amino acids: CASSLGGAGETQYF. The chain combines TRBV7-9 with TRBJ2-5; perhaps TRBD2 as D (6 bases). The CDR3 is 14 amino acids. V was shortened by 1 base and J by 4 bases, with 10 bases between the two germline ends. Germline V gene data show CDR1 as SEHNR and CDR2 as FQNEAQ (reference sequence). Filled out from reference TRBV7-9 and TRBJ2-5, the complete variable domain reads DTGVSQNPRHKITKRGQNVTFRCDPISEHNRLYWYRQTLGQGPEFLTYFQNEAQLEKSRLLSDRFSAERPKGSFSTLEIQRTEQGDSAMYLCASSLGGAGETQYFGPGTRLLVL.

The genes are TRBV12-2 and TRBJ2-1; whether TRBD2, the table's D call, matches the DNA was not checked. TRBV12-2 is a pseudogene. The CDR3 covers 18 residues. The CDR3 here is CASRLLGLAGKLYNEQFF. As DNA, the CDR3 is TGTGCAAGTCGCCTCTTGGGACTAGCGGGAAAATTGTACAATGAGCAGTTCTTC.

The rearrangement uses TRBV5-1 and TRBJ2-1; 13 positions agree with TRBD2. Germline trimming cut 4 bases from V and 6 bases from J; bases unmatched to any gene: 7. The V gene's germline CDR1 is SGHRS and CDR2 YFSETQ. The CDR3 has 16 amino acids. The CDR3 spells CASSPLTSGGFNEQFF. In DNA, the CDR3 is TGCGCCAGCAGCCCCCTGACTAGCGGGGGGTTCAATGAGCAGTTCTTC.

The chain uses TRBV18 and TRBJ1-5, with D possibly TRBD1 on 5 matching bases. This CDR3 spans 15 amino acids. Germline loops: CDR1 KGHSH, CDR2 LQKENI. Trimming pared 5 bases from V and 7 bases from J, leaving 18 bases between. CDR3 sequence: CASSFARGIGQPQHF. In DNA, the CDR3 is TGTGCCAGCTCATTCGCCCGGGGGATCGGGCAGCCCCAGCATTTT. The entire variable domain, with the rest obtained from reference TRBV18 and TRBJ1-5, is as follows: NAGVMQNPRHLVRRRGQEARLRCSPMKGHSHVYWYRQLPEEGLKFMVYLQKENIIDESGMPKERFSAEFPKEGPSILRIQQVVRGDSAAYFCASSFARGIGQPQHFGDGTRLSIL.

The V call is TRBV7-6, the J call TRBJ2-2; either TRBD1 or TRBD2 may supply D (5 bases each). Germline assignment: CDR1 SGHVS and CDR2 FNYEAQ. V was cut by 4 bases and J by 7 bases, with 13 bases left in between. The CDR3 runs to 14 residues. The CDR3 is CASSSTRGGGELFF. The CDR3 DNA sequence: TGTGCCAGCAGCTCCACTCGGGGCGGCGGGGAGCTGTTTTTT.

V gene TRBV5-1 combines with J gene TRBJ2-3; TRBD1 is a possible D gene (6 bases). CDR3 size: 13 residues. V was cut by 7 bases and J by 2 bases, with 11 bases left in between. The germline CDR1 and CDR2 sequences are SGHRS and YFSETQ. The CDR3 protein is CASSGQNTDTQYF. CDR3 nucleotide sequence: TGCGCCAGCTCTGGACAGAACACAGATACGCAGTATTTT.

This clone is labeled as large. The CDR3 coding sequence is TGTGCCAGCAGTTCGGGCACAGGGGCTCAGCCCCAGCATTTT. Translated: CASSSGTGAQPQHF. This sequence joins TRBV27 and TRBJ1-5; 7 bases fit TRBD1. The ends lost 4 bases at V and 6 bases at J; junction bases unmatched: 6. Germline loops: CDR1 MNHEY, CDR2 SMNVEV (reference sequence). The CDR3 runs to 14 residues.

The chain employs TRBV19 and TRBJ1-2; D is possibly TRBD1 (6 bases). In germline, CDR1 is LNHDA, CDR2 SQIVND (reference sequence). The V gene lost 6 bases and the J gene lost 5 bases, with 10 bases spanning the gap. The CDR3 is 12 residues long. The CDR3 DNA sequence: TGTGCCAGTAGGACAGGAGAATATGGCTACACCTTC. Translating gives CASRTGEYGYTF.

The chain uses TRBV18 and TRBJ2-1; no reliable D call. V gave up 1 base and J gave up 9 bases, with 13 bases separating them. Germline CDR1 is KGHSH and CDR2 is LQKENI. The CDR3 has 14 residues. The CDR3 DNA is TGTGCCAGCTCACCACGCTCGGTCGATACTGAGCAGTTCTTC. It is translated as CASSPRSVDTEQFF.

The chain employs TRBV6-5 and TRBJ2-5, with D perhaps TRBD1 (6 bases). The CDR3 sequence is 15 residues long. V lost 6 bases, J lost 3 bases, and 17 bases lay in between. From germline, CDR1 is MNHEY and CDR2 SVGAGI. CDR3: CASRDYRAGEETQYF. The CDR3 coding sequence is TGTGCCAGCAGGGATTACAGGGCTGGGGAAGAGACCCAGTACTTC.

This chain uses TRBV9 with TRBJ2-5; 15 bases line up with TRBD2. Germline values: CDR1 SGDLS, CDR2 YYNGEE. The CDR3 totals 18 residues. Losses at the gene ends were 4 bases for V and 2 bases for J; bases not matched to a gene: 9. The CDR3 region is CASSSRGLAGGIQETQYF. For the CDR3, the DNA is TGTGCCAGCAGCTCTCGGGGACTAGCGGGGGGCATACAAGAGACCCAGTACTTC.

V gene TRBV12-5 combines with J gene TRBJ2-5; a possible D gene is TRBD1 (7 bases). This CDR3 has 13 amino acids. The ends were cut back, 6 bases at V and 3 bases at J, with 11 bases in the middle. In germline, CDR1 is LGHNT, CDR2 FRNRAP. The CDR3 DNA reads TGTGCTAGTGGGCGGGACAGTGAAGAGACCCAGTACTTC. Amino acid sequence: CASGRDSEETQYF. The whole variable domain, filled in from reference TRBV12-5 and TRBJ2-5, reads DARVTQTPRHKVTEMGQEVTMRCQPILGHNTVFWYRQTMMQGLELLAYFRNRAPLDDSGMPKDRFSAEMPDATLATLKIQPSEPRDSAVYFCASGRDSEETQYFGPGTRLLVL.

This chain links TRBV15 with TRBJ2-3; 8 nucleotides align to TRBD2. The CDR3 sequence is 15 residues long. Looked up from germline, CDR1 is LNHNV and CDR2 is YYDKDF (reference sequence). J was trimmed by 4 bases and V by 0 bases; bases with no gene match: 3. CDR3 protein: CATSRDLAGADTQYF. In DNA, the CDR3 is TGTGCCACCAGCAGAGATCTAGCGGGCGCAGATACGCAGTATTTT. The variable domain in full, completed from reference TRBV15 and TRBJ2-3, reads DAMVIQNPRYQVTQFGKPVTLSCSQTLNHNVMYWYQQKSSQAPKLLFHYYDKDFNNEADTPDNFQSRRPNTSFCFLDIRSPGLGDTAMYLCATSRDLAGADTQYFGPGTRLTVL.

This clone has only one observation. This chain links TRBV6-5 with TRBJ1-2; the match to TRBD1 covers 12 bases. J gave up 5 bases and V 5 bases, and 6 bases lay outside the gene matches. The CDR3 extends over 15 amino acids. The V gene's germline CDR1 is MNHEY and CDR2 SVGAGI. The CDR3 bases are TGTGCCAGCAGTCCGGCGGGACAGGGGGCTTATGGCTACACCTTC. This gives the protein CASSPAGQGAYGYTF.